A selection of T cell receptor beta chains follows, all from one sample in a study of T-cell memory formation after mild COVID-19. TCRdb ran MiXCR on the 5' RACE reads and lists one entry per CDR3 protein. Seen here are 350,000 to 450,000 distinct CDR3 sequences, 25% to 30% observed once, and the top ten hold less than 15%. The specimen was PBMCs or a T cell subset sorted from them (not recorded which). The receptors here all came from an adult woman who had mild COVID-19 (a few samples of this study predate the infection). Cell type and time point are not known. Both conserved end residues are part of each CDR3. Each record gives: D gene, clone size, V gene, J gene, CDR3 DNA, CDR3 protein. A D gene is named only where the DNA matches it firmly. Not every row has a clone size; where given, it reads once, few, many or a size class.

.	.	TRBV29-1	TRBJ2-5	TGCAGCGTTGAATCCCCAGCTGGGGGGGCCGAGACCCAGTACTTC	CSVESPAGGAETQYF
TRBD2	.	TRBV18	TRBJ2-3	TGTGCCAGCTCATCATCGACTAGCGGGGTAGATACGCAGTATTTT	CASSSSTSGVDTQYF
.	few	TRBV19	TRBJ2-2	TGTGCCAGTAGGGGACAACTCAACACCGGGGAGCTGTTTTTT	CASRGQLNTGELFF
TRBD1	.	TRBV5-1	TRBJ2-5	TGCGCCAGCAGCCCGCGGGGACAGGGGCAAGAGACCCAGTACTTC	CASSPRGQGQETQYF
.	.	TRBV5-5	TRBJ2-5	TGTGCCAGCAGCTCGACTAGGCCCCCGGGAACCCAGTACTTC	CASSSTRPPGTQYF
.	.	TRBV15	TRBJ2-5	TGTGCCACCAGCAGAGAACAGCAAGAGACCCAGTACTTC	CATSREQQETQYF
TRBD2	.	TRBV20-1	TRBJ2-2	TGCAGTGCGTGGGACTACCCGAGTGGGGAGCTGTTTTTT	CSAWDYPSGELFF
.	few	TRBV6-2/TRBV6-3	TRBJ2-1	TGTGCCAGCAGTTACTACCTCAATGAGCAGTTCTTC	CASSYYLNEQFF
TRBD2	.	TRBV7-6	TRBJ2-3	TGTGCCAGCAGCTCCCAGCGGGGGGCTGAGGAAGATACGCAGTATTTT	CASSSQRGAEEDTQYF
TRBD2	.	TRBV24-1	TRBJ2-1	TGTGCCACCAGTGATCCCCTAGCGGGAGGCTACAATGAGCAGTTCTTC	CATSDPLAGGYNEQFF
.	few	TRBV20-1	TRBJ2-7	TGCAGTGCTAGGTTCGACAGCTACGAGCAGTACTTC	CSARFDSYEQYF
.	.	TRBV19	TRBJ1-1	TGTGCCAGTAGCGGGAACACTGAAGCTTTCTTT	CASSGNTEAFF
.	.	TRBV7-6	TRBJ1-2	TGTGCCAGCAGCTTAGGTCCCTCTTCCTATGGCTACACCTTC	CASSLGPSSYGYTF
TRBD1	few	TRBV20-1	TRBJ1-3	TGCAGTGCTAGAGGACAGGGGGGTTCTGGAAACACCATATATTTT	CSARGQGGSGNTIYF
TRBD1	.	TRBV5-1	TRBJ1-1	TGCGCCAGCAGCTTGGGGACAGGGGAATACACTGAAGCTTTCTTT	CASSLGTGEYTEAFF
.	few	TRBV7-6	TRBJ2-5	TGTGCCAGCAAAGGTGGACTGGAGACCCAGTACTTC	CASKGGLETQYF
TRBD2	.	TRBV6-2/TRBV6-3	TRBJ2-7	TGTGCCAGCAGTTACCAAACCGGGACTAGCCCGTACGAGCAGTACTTC	CASSYQTGTSPYEQYF
.	.	TRBV12-1	TRBJ2-2	TGTGCCAGCAGCTTTGGTTTGGTGCGGGAGAGGGCCAAAGAGCTGTTTTTT	CASSFGLVRERAKELFF